The following is a T cell receptor (beta chain) sequence with its context. Its antigen is unknown. Per-base qualities were not stored, and no clone one base away is much larger. The data were produced on an Illumina HiSeq 2500. Quantitative 5'-RACE with molecular barcodes was used to prepare TCR beta libraries. Under the source paper's analysis protocol: To identify disease-linked TCR variants, a new computational method was used, one built on a probabilistic model of VDJ rearrangement. Through fastp at Q25 and MiXCR, TCRdb rebuilt clones from the public reads, retaining in-frame beta chains. When rows share a CDR3 protein, they turn into one entry using the most common DNA and genes. The V and J calls were not made by the authors but by TCRdb's processing. The sample profile shows around 890,000 distinct CDR3 sequences; about 12% of them were found once. More than 0.5% of the sample rests with the top ten.

V is reduced by 4 bases and J by 1 base, leaving a spacing of 11 bases between them. The CDR3 covers 14 residues, taking in both the cysteine and the phenylalanine. Only CDR3 DNA is held: 42 bases, read in frame from base 1. CDR1 and CDR2 are drawn from the germline V gene: SGHDT, YYEEEE. The sample is drawn from a study of CD8 T cells in ankylosing spondylitis (dated by TCRdb to about 2017). Some background on the complete study: To find TCR variants linked to disease, the study profiled T cell receptor beta repertoires in ankylosing spondylitis patients and healthy donors. The full study cohort was made up of 20 to 25 ankylosing spondylitis patients and approximately 100 healthy donors. Samples of peripheral blood were taken, and for ankylosing spondylitis patients, synovial fluid was collected as well. Overall results and qualifications from the work: The disease-linked clones were reported to be significantly enriched in matched synovial fluid samples from ankylosing spondylitis patients. A CD8+ phenotype was shown by the disease-linked clones, which were found at relatively low frequencies in peripheral blood. Blood from ankylosing spondylitis patients appeared to be characterized by a TCR beta motif composed of 7 to 9 highly homologous amino acid variants. Some TCR beta motif variants had previously been reported in synovial fluid and blood of reactive arthritis patients, which suggested common disease-initiation mechanisms.

This sequence originates from a male donor with ankylosing spondylitis. Sequencing used blood, either unsorted or a sorted T cell fraction (not recorded which). Here the chain combines TRBV5-6 and TRBJ2-5; the D gene identity is not certain. CDR3 loop: CASSPPQSQETQYF. In nucleotides, the sequence is TGTGCCAGCAGCCCCCCCCAGTCCCAAGAGACCCAGTACTTC.